These 5 T cell receptor beta chains share one sample of origin, sequenced in a study of blood T cell repertoires in COVID-19. Sequencing was performed with immunoSEQ multiplex PCR; in TCRdb, only in-frame clones are kept and a portion is missing. The profile covers about 200,000 clones, with around 84% appearing a single time and approximately 2.9% taken by the ten largest. The sample comprised peripheral blood. The receptors were gathered from a man in his sixties with acute or convalescent COVID-19.

This chain's CDR3 is CSVGVGGHGYTF. Written as DNA, the CDR3 is TGCAGCGTTGGTGTAGGGGGCCATGGCTACACCTTC. V usage is TRBV29-1 and J usage is TRBJ1-2, with 7 nucleotides matching TRBD1. This CDR3 region has 12 residues. Trimming removed 4 bases from V and 6 bases from J; junction bases left unmatched: 5. CDR1 and CDR2 (germline): SQVTM, ANQGSEA.

This clone was found a few times. The chain uses TRBV18 and TRBJ1-2, with a tentative D call TRBD1 (5 bases). This CDR3 region has 14 residues. Trimming took 3 bases from V and 3 from J, leaving 11 bases between them. Germline V gives CDR1 KGHSH, CDR2 LQKENI. The CDR3 sequence: CASSPQGGDYGYTF. As DNA, the CDR3 is TGTGCCAGCTCACCCCAGGGAGGGGACTATGGCTACACCTTC. The variable domain in full, completed from reference TRBV18 and TRBJ1-2, reads NAGVMQNPRHLVRRRGQEARLRCSPMKGHSHVYWYRQLPEEGLKFMVYLQKENIIDESGMPKERFSAEFPKEGPSILRIQQVVRGDSAAYFCASSPQGGDYGYTFGSGTRLTVV.

This clone was recorded a few times. CDR3 residues: CASSEVLPQHF. As DNA, the CDR3 is TGTGCCAGCAGTGAAGTTCTGCCCCAGCATTTT. The chain recombines TRBV6-1 with TRBJ1-5; D unclear. Between the trimmed V and J ends, which lost 1 base and 9 bases, there was a span of 4 bases. The CDR3 covers 11 residues. Looked up from germline, CDR1 is MNHNS and CDR2 is SASEGT.

V is TRBV9 and J is TRBJ2-7; 8 bases map to TRBD1. This CDR3 contains 13 residues. The trim removed 4 bases at V and 5 bases at J, leaving 5 bases unmatched. The germline gives CDR1 SGDLS, CDR2 YYNGEE. The CDR3 sequence is CASSPQDRDEQYF. The CDR3 DNA follows: TGTGCCAGCAGCCCCCAGGACAGGGACGAGCAGTACTTC.

The V call is TRBV2, the J call TRBJ2-7; D possibly corresponds to TRBD2 (5 bases). The CDR3 loop spans 13 amino acids. Trimming stripped 4 bases from V and 2 bases from J, with 9 bases between. CDR1 and CDR2 (germline): SNHLY, FYNNEI. The CDR3 spells CASSGGSAYEQYF. As DNA, the CDR3 is TGTGCCAGCAGTGGCGGGTCGGCCTACGAGCAGTACTTC.